The 5 T cell receptor beta chains in this list originate from one sample, sequenced in a study of radiotherapy plus CTLA-4 blockade in lung cancer (dated by TCRdb to between 2018 and 2020). Libraries were made using the immunoSEQ multiplex PCR assay. What TCRdb holds here is the immuneACCESS table cut down to in-frame rearrangements. Part of the clones is not present; checked against another copy, under half of the missing clones reflect an unresolved V gene, and the others are unexplained. The sample has 100,000 to 150,000 clones on record, around 75% of them singletons. Of the sample, about 5.2% falls within the top ten clones. The specimen was peripheral blood, collected from a patient treated with radiotherapy plus ipilimumab. These receptors were taken from a human donor with non-small cell lung cancer who had a partial response to radiotherapy plus ipilimumab.

The chain uses TRBV13 and TRBJ2-7; possible D gene TRBD1, 5 bases. The V end was cut by 1 base, the J end by 1 base, with 11 bases between. Germline CDR1 PRHDT, CDR2 FYEKMQ (reference sequence). The CDR3 extends over 15 amino acids. This chain's CDR3 is CASSLAAGISYEQYF. CDR3 nucleotide sequence: TGTGCCAGCAGCTTAGCGGCAGGGATTTCCTACGAGCAGTACTTC.

The CDR3 region is CASSLWGDNEKLFF. CDR3 nucleotide sequence: TGTGCCAGCAGCTTATGGGGGGATAATGAAAAACTGTTTTTT. This chain joins TRBV7-2 and TRBJ1-4, with a weak D call TRBD1 (5 bases). The length of the CDR3 is 14 residues. Germline-derived CDR1 and CDR2 are SGHTA and FQGNSA. Trimming removed 2 bases from V and 4 bases from J, with 8 bases in between. Supplemented by reference TRBV7-2 and TRBJ1-4, the full variable domain reads GAGVSQSPSNKVTEKGKDVELRCDPISGHTALYWYRQSLGQGLEFLIYFQGNSAPDKSGLPSDRFSAERTGGSVSTLTIQRTQQEDSAVYLCASSLWGDNEKLFFGSGTQLSVL.

This clone was counted once. This chain links TRBV10-2 with TRBJ1-1; possibly TRBD1 for D (6 bases). Germline values: CDR1 WSHSY, CDR2 SAAADI. The CDR3 sequence is 15 residues long. V lost 6 bases to trimming and J lost 0 bases, with 14 bases between them. CDR3 coding DNA: TGCGCCAGCAGGGGGGCAGGCGACATGAACACTGAAGCTTTCTTT. Translating it yields CASRGAGDMNTEAFF.

The chain joins TRBV7-2 to TRBJ1-1, with 9 bases fitting TRBD1. Germline lookup yields CDR1 SGHTA and CDR2 FQGNSA. The V segment lost 2 bases and the J segment 5 bases; nucleotides outside the gene matches: 6. This CDR3 has 15 amino acids. CDR3 coding DNA: TGTGCCAGCAGCTTAACAACAGGGGGCTGGACTGAAGCTTTCTTT. Translated, it gives CASSLTTGGWTEAFF.

This rearrangement joins TRBV19 to TRBJ2-2; 8 bases agree with TRBD1. With 2 bases clipped from V and 2 bases from J, the junction kept 4 bases outside the gene matches. Looked up from germline, CDR1 is LNHDA and CDR2 is SQIVND (reference sequence). CDR3 length: 16 amino acids. The CDR3 loop is CASSISGGFNTGELFF. In DNA, the CDR3 is TGTGCCAGTAGTATATCAGGGGGCTTTAACACCGGGGAGCTGTTTTTT.